This T cell receptor beta chain was sequenced for a study of human T cells and chemical hapten exposure. This CDR3 region has 13 residues. Trimming removed 3 bases from V and 7 bases from J, with 10 bases in between. Germline values: CDR1 SNHLY, CDR2 FYNNEI. Time point indicated: pre-sensitization, week 0. Treatment of the sample: therapeutic diphenylcyclopropenone sensitization with weekly scalp DPC. TCRdb recomputed calls from the RACE reads with MiXCR, one row per CDR3 protein. The data show some 400,000 distinct CDR3 sequences, around 5.5% seen once. In this sample, this clonotype turned up a few times.

This receptor was taken from a woman aged 50 to 60 with alopecia areata. Some clones in this sample may be carry-over from other donors' samples. This chain joins TRBV2 and TRBJ1-5; D remains ambiguous. Sequenced here: whole blood, sampled in connection with sensitization to the hapten diphenylcyclopropenone (DPC). The CDR3 here is CASSDEESQPQHF. CDR3 in DNA: TGTGCCAGCAGTGACGAAGAAAGCCAGCCCCAGCATTTT.